Below are 32 T cell receptor beta chains sequenced from a single sample in a study of T-cell memory formation after mild COVID-19. TCRdb re-called the 5' RACE reads with MiXCR, one entry per CDR3 protein. Altogether a few hundred thousand distinct CDR3 sequences are present, approximately 15% being singletons, with the ten largest covering approximately 20%. Sequences were obtained from PBMCs or a T cell subset sorted from them (not recorded which). The receptors derive from a man younger than 35 who had mild COVID-19 (a few samples of this study predate the infection). Cell type and time point are not known.

This chain joins TRBV5-1 and TRBJ2-5; 9 bases are shared with TRBD2. This CDR3 has 14 residues. The germline CDR1 and CDR2 sequences are SGHRS and YFSETQ. The trim removed 6 bases at V and 1 base at J, leaving 4 bases unmatched. CDR3 residues: CASMRGGLQETQYF. CDR3 DNA: TGCGCCAGCATGCGGGGGGGACTCCAAGAGACCCAGTACTTC.

This clonotype occurred a few times. The chain links TRBV6-5 to TRBJ2-7, with D possibly being TRBD2 (5 bases). Germline CDR1 reads MNHEY; CDR2 reads SVGAGI. The V gene lost 2 bases and the J gene lost 7 bases, with 6 bases spanning the gap. The CDR3 sequence is 11 residues long. The CDR3 DNA reads as TGTGCCAGCAGTTACAGGGAGGAGCAGTACTTC. This encodes CASSYREEQYF.

This clonotype was picked up many times. The junction and the germline gene differ at one end; a read error may be behind it. The rearrangement uses TRBV7-2 and TRBJ2-3; weak D call: TRBD1 (6 bases). Germline loops: CDR1 SGHTA, CDR2 FQGNSA. The CDR3 is 13 residues long. The CDR3 reads CASSLQGADTQYF. The CDR3 nucleotides read TGCGCCAGCAGTCTACAGGGCGCAGATACGCAGTATTTT.

The chain combines TRBV4-3 with TRBJ2-5, with D possibly matching TRBD1 (6 bases). V was pared by 4 bases and J by 0 bases, with 12 bases between. The CDR3 is 15 residues long. Germline V CDR1 and CDR2: LGHNA, YSLEER. CDR3 loop: CASSPRGADQETQYF. The CDR3 DNA sequence: TGCGCCAGCAGCCCCAGGGGTGCCGACCAAGAGACCCAGTACTTC.

This clonotype was detected ten times or more. J is TRBJ2-2 and V is TRBV28; 9 bases map to TRBD1. The germline gives CDR1 MDHEN, CDR2 SYDVKM. With 5 bases clipped from V and 0 bases from J, the junction kept 4 bases outside the gene matches. CDR3 length equals 16 residues. CDR3 protein: CASSPGDRANTGELFF. The CDR3 DNA sequence: TGTGCCAGCAGTCCAGGGGACAGGGCGAACACCGGGGAGCTGTTTTTT.

Only a few counts were recorded for this clonotype. This sequence joins TRBV9 and TRBJ1-4; D is unresolved. Germline V gene data show CDR1 as SGDLS and CDR2 as YYNGEE. Trimming shortened V by 3 bases and J by 0 bases, and 15 bases separated the two germline ends. CDR3 size: 17 residues. CDR3 sequence: CASSARHGGATNEKLFF. CDR3 nucleotide sequence: TGTGCCAGCAGCGCCCGACATGGAGGAGCAACTAATGAAAAACTGTTTTTT.

This clonotype was counted a few times. This chain uses TRBV24-1 with TRBJ1-5; possibly TRBD1 for D (5 bases). Germline CDR1 KGHDR, CDR2 SFDVKD. CDR3 size: 14 residues. Trimming took 3 bases from V and 7 from J, leaving 12 bases between them. The CDR3 is CATSDGPREQPQHF. The DNA of the CDR3 is TGTGCCACCAGTGATGGACCCAGGGAACAGCCCCAGCATTTT.

This chain connects TRBV27 to TRBJ1-2, with TRBD1 matching over 12 bases. The length of the CDR3 is 15 residues. Germline loops: CDR1 MNHEY, CDR2 SMNVEV (reference sequence). Trimming at V came to 4 bases and at J to 8 bases, leaving 8 bases not matched to a gene. The chain's CDR3 is CASSSPGQGARGYTF. CDR3 DNA sequence: TGTGCCAGCAGTTCTCCGGGACAGGGGGCGAGGGGCTACACCTTC.

This clonotype has only a few counts. The J gene is TRBJ2-5, the V gene TRBV5-1; D is perhaps TRBD1 (6 bases). V was cut by 5 bases and J by 0 bases, with 14 bases left in between. The CDR3 is 15 amino acids. Germline V gene data show CDR1 as SGHRS and CDR2 as YFSETQ. CDR3 in DNA: TGCGCCAGCAGTTCATATACAGGGTACCAAGAGACCCAGTACTTC. This codes for CASSSYTGYQETQYF.

V and J are TRBV6-6 and TRBJ1-2; the D gene is possibly TRBD1 (6 bases). CDR3 length: 15 residues. The V gene's germline CDR1 is MNHNY and CDR2 SVGAGI (reference sequence). Trimming removed 8 bases at V and 4 bases at J, with 20 bases between. The DNA for the CDR3 is TGTGCCAGCCGGGGAGGGGAACAGGGAGTCTATGGCTACACCTTC. It yields the protein CASRGGEQGVYGYTF.

This clonotype was seen repeatedly, ten times or more. The chain has TRBV5-1 and TRBJ1-5; D uncertain. The CDR3 is 16 residues long. Trimming removed 4 bases at V and 3 bases at J, with 17 bases between. Germline values: CDR1 SGHRS, CDR2 YFSETQ. CDR3 protein: CASSSLHGQFNQPQHF. Written as DNA, the CDR3 is TGCGCCAGCAGCAGCTTGCATGGGCAGTTCAATCAGCCCCAGCATTTT.

This clonotype was recorded a few times. Here the CDR3 reads CSASSFGGALGQPQHF. CDR3 coding DNA: TGCAGTGCTAGCTCCTTCGGGGGGGCGCTGGGTCAGCCCCAGCATTTT. This chain links TRBV20-1 with TRBJ1-5; the D gene is possibly TRBD1 (6 bases). The V gene's germline CDR1 is DFQATT and CDR2 SNEGSKA (reference sequence). Deletions cut 3 bases from V and 6 bases from J, with 21 bases between. The CDR3 consists of 16 residues.

This chain joins TRBV30 and TRBJ2-3; 13 nucleotides align to TRBD2. This CDR3 region has 16 residues. J lost 1 base, V lost 2 bases, and 3 bases had no gene match. Germline V gene data show CDR1 as GTSNPN and CDR2 as SVGIG (reference sequence). The CDR3 DNA is TGTGCCTGGAGTCGAGGACTAGCGGGGGGCACAGATACGCAGTATTTT. This encodes CAWSRGLAGGTDTQYF. Full variable domain (outside the CDR3, taken from reference TRBV30 and TRBJ2-3): SQTIHQWPATLVQPVGSPLSLECTVEGTSNPNLYWYRQAAGRGLQLLFYSVGIGQISSEVPQNLSASRPQDRQFILSSKKLLLSDSGFYLCAWSRGLAGGTDTQYFGPGTRLTVL.

This clonotype was counted between two and nine times. The chain joins TRBV11-1 to TRBJ2-5, with 7 bases lining up with TRBD1. The CDR3 consists of 15 residues. After removal of 3 bases from V and 0 bases from J, the junction contained 4 bases not matched to a gene. The germline CDR1 and CDR2 sequences are SGHAT and FQDESV (reference sequence). DNA for the CDR3: TGTGCCAGCAGCTTCCAAACAGGGGACCAAGAGACCCAGTACTTC. Protein product: CASSFQTGDQETQYF.

By frequency in the sample, this clonotype is medium-sized. The chain recombines TRBV4-1 with TRBJ1-2; 8 bases fit TRBD1. Trimming removed 4 bases from V and 8 bases from J; junction bases left unmatched: 6. The CDR3 is 13 amino acids. Germline V gene sequence: CDR1 MGHRA, CDR2 YSYEKL. The CDR3 sequence is CASSRDRGDGYTF. The CDR3 coding sequence is TGCGCCAGCAGCCGCGACAGGGGTGACGGCTACACCTTC.

This clonotype was detected only a few times. The chain carries TRBV7-9 and TRBJ2-7; D unclear. V shed 7 bases and J shed 0 bases, with 16 bases lying between them. Germline V gene lookup returns CDR1 SEHNR and CDR2 FQNEAQ (reference sequence). This CDR3 is built from 15 residues. CDR3 amino acids: CASTPGFGSSYEQYV. CDR3 nucleotide sequence: TGTGCCAGCACACCCGGGTTCGGAAGCTCCTACGAGCAGTACGTC.

This clonotype was found once. The chain joins TRBV11-2 to TRBJ1-2; D possibly corresponds to TRBD1 (5 bases). The CDR3 totals 13 residues. Trimming removed 1 base at V and 8 bases at J, with 11 bases between. Germline CDR1 reads SGHAT; CDR2 reads FQNNGV. The CDR3 here is CASSLGGLKGYTF. DNA of the CDR3: TGTGCCAGCAGCTTAGGGGGGTTAAAAGGCTACACCTTC.

The CDR3 DNA follows: TGTGCCAGCAGCTTAAAGGGGAGCTCCTACGAGCAGTACTTC. Residues: CASSLKGSSYEQYF. This chain joins TRBV7-8 and TRBJ2-7; D possibly uses TRBD1 or TRBD2 (5 bases each). Germline loops: CDR1 SGHVS, CDR2 FQNEAQ. V shed 2 bases and J shed 0 bases, with 8 bases lying between them. This CDR3 spans 14 amino acids.

The chain couples TRBV7-2 to TRBJ1-3; the D gene is possibly TRBD1 (6 bases). Trimming removed 3 bases from V and 10 bases from J, with 16 bases in between. CDR3 length equals 14 residues. Germline V gene sequence: CDR1 SGHTA, CDR2 FQGNSA. The CDR3 bases are TGTGCCAGCAGCTTGGCAGGGGACCCGGGGACCATATATTTT. This translates into CASSLAGDPGTIYF.

V gene TRBV19 combines with J gene TRBJ2-2, with D perhaps matching TRBD2 (5 bases). This CDR3 is built from 14 residues. The germline gives CDR1 LNHDA, CDR2 SQIVND (reference sequence). V was cut by 6 bases and J by 4 bases, with 12 bases left in between. For the CDR3, the DNA is TGTGCCAGTAGGAGAGAGGGCGGCACCGGGGAGCTGTTTTTT. This translates into CASRREGGTGELFF.

J is TRBJ2-3 and V is TRBV11-2; the match to TRBD2 covers 11 bases. The junction had 9 bases not matched to a gene; V was cut back by 2 bases and J by 5 bases. CDR1 and CDR2 from the germline V gene are SGHAT and FQNNGV. CDR3 length: 17 amino acids. The CDR3 DNA sequence: TGTGCCAGCAGCTTATACCACTCTAGCGGGGGGCTAGATACGCAGTATTTT. It encodes CASSLYHSSGGLDTQYF.

V is TRBV20-1 and J is TRBJ2-4, with D hard to call. The CDR3 has 13 residues. Germline lookup yields CDR1 DFQATT and CDR2 SNEGSKA (reference sequence). The germline V and J ends were trimmed by 4 bases and 0 bases, with 7 bases remaining between them. The CDR3 here is CSANEKAKNIQYF. CDR3 sequence (DNA): TGCAGTGCTAACGAGAAAGCCAAAAACATTCAGTACTTC.

This clonotype was recorded a few times. CDR3 nucleotides: TGCGCCAGCAGCTTGGAAGGGGTACAAGAGACCCAGTACTTC. Amino acid sequence: CASSLEGVQETQYF. The genes are TRBV5-1 and TRBJ2-5; maybe TRBD1 (5 bases). The germline gives CDR1 SGHRS, CDR2 YFSETQ. The CDR3 is 14 residues long. The V end was cut by 0 bases, the J end by 2 bases, with 8 bases between. The full variable domain, its missing parts supplied by reference TRBV5-1 and TRBJ2-5, is KAGVTQTPRYLIKTRGQQVTLSCSPISGHRSVSWYQQTPGQGLQFLFEYFSETQRNKGNFPGRFSGRQFSNSRSEMNVSTLELGDSALYLCASSLEGVQETQYFGPGTRLLVL.

This clonotype was observed a handful of times. This rearrangement joins TRBV20-1 to TRBJ2-4; TRBD2 matches at 7 bases. This CDR3 contains 14 residues. J gave up 4 bases and V 4 bases, and 7 bases lay outside the gene matches. CDR1 is DFQATT and CDR2 is SNEGSKA in the germline V gene (reference sequence). CDR3 DNA sequence: TGCAGTGCTAAACTAGCGAAAGGAAAAAACATTCAGTACTTC. Protein sequence: CSAKLAKGKNIQYF.

This clonotype was recorded a few times. The chain has TRBV6-2 or TRBV6-3 and TRBJ1-1; D unresolved. Trimming took 4 bases from V and 1 from J, leaving 13 bases between them. The CDR3 loop spans 15 amino acids. The germline V gene encodes CDR1 MNHEY and CDR2 SVGEGT. The CDR3 spells CASSWQWAKNTEAFF. In DNA, the CDR3 is TGTGCCAGCAGTTGGCAGTGGGCTAAGAACACTGAAGCTTTCTTT.

This clonotype has more than one count but fewer than ten. This sequence joins TRBV12-3 or TRBV12-4 and TRBJ2-7, with TRBD2 identical over 10 bases. The CDR3 spans 14 residues. The V gene end was trimmed by 1 base and the J gene end by 3 bases; junction bases not matched to a gene: 0. The CDR3, as DNA: TGTGCCAGCAGTTTAGTAGCGGGGGGCTACGAGCAGTACTTC. Residues: CASSLVAGGYEQYF.

This clonotype was counted between two and nine times. This chain joins TRBV5-6 and TRBJ1-4; 9 bases fit TRBD1. Germline loops: CDR1 SGHDT, CDR2 YYEEEE. V dropped 3 bases and J dropped 7; count of bases not matched to a gene: 4. CDR3 length: 14 amino acids. Written as DNA, the CDR3 is TGTGCCAGCAGCTACGACAGGGGGAGTGAAAAACTGTTTTTT. This encodes CASSYDRGSEKLFF.

This clonotype was counted a single time. This chain connects TRBV6-2 or TRBV6-3 to TRBJ1-6; D not certain. Germline V gene sequence: CDR1 MNHEY, CDR2 SVGEGT. This CDR3 comprises 13 residues. V was pared by 6 bases and J by 9 bases, with 12 bases between. Here the CDR3 DNA reads TGTGCCAGCAGGATGCAGTGTTTTTCACCCCTCCACTTT. This codes for CASRMQCFSPLHF.

V gene TRBV6-2 or TRBV6-3 combines with J gene TRBJ2-5; 12 nucleotides agree with TRBD1. This CDR3 is built from 14 residues. Germline trimming cut 6 bases from V and 4 bases from J; bases unmatched to any gene: 3. CDR1 is MNHEY, CDR2 SVGEGT, per germline. CDR3 nucleotide sequence: TGTGCCAGCAGACCGGGACAGGGGGCAGAGACCCAGTACTTC. This gives the protein CASRPGQGAETQYF.

This chain connects TRBV20-1 to TRBJ2-4, with D possibly called TRBD1 or TRBD2 (5 bases each). The V end lost 4 bases, the J end lost 7 bases, and 14 bases lay between the germline ends. Germline values: CDR1 DFQATT, CDR2 SNEGSKA (reference sequence). This CDR3 contains 13 residues. The CDR3 region is CSATPGTGNIQYF. The CDR3 DNA follows: TGCAGTGCTACCCCCGGGACCGGCAACATTCAGTACTTC.

This rearrangement joins TRBV6-2 or TRBV6-3 to TRBJ1-1; D might be TRBD1 (5 bases). Between the trimmed V and J ends, which lost 1 base and 2 bases, there was a span of 11 bases. CDR1 and CDR2 from the germline V gene are MNHEY and SVGEGT. The CDR3 totals 15 residues. The CDR3 sequence is CASSYWSQGNTEAFF. DNA of the CDR3: TGTGCCAGCAGTTACTGGAGTCAGGGAAACACTGAAGCTTTCTTT.

This clonotype was counted a few times. This chain uses TRBV9 with TRBJ2-2; 10 bases fit TRBD1. The CDR3 consists of 18 residues. The junction had 8 bases not matched to a gene; V was cut back by 1 base and J by 2 bases. The germline gives CDR1 SGDLS, CDR2 YYNGEE. In nucleotides, the CDR3 is TGTGCCAGCAGCGTAAAGCAGGGGACAGGGGCCAACACCGGGGAGCTGTTTTTT. Protein: CASSVKQGTGANTGELFF.